These 31 T cell receptor beta chains came from one sample sequenced in a study of T-cell reconstitution after alpha-beta-depleted transplantation in children. Unique molecular identifiers were used in preparing the TCRbeta library. TCRdb ran MiXCR on the PCR reads and lists one entry per CDR3 protein. Among 200,000 or so distinct CDR3 sequences listed, roughly 6.3% were seen once. This material consisted of PBMCs, taken before TCRalphabeta/CD19-depleted stem cell transplant. Receptors originate from a girl under three years old with combined immunodeficiency, due to receive a stem cell transplant.

This clonotype was observed a handful of times. This chain uses TRBV5-6 with TRBJ2-5; D possibly corresponds to TRBD2 (7 bases). Trimming removed 0 bases at V and 2 bases at J, with 20 bases between. Germline lookup yields CDR1 SGHDT and CDR2 YYEEEE. The length of the CDR3 is 18 residues. The CDR3 is CASSLDGAGGGRQETQYF. The CDR3 DNA is TGTGCCAGCAGCTTGGACGGGGCTGGGGGGGGCAGACAAGAGACCCAGTACTTC. The whole variable domain, remainder taken from reference TRBV5-6 and TRBJ2-5, is DAGVTQSPTHLIKTRGQQVTLRCSPKSGHDTVSWYQQALGQGPQFIFQYYEEEERQRGNFPDRFSGHQFPNYSSELNVNALLLGDSALYLCASSLDGAGGGRQETQYFGPGTRLLVL.

This clonotype has at least ten counts. The chain is built from TRBV12-3 or TRBV12-4 and TRBJ1-5, with a possible D match to TRBD1 (5 bases). The CDR3 consists of 15 residues. V lost 1 base, J lost 7 bases, and 14 bases lay in between. CDR3 DNA sequence: TGTGCCAGCAGTTTAGGCGGGGGAGACGGGCAGCCCCAGCATTTT. Amino acid sequence: CASSLGGGDGQPQHF.

This clonotype was recorded many times. This rearrangement joins TRBV24-1 to TRBJ1-4, with 8 positions matching TRBD1. V lost 7 bases, J lost 0 bases, and 3 bases stayed unmatched. This CDR3 comprises 15 residues. Germline V gene lookup returns CDR1 KGHDR and CDR2 SFDVKD. This CDR3 is CATSRGQATNEKLFF. In nucleotides, the CDR3 is TGTGCCACCAGCAGGGGACAGGCAACTAATGAAAAACTGTTTTTT.

This clonotype was picked up many times. The rearrangement uses TRBV20-1 and TRBJ2-1; possibly TRBD1 for D (5 bases). Per germline, CDR1 DFQATT and CDR2 SNEGSKA (reference sequence). The V end was cut by 0 bases, the J end by 4 bases, with 10 bases between. This CDR3 spans 14 amino acids. CDR3 in amino acids: CSARESRQYNEQFF. CDR3 sequence (DNA): TGCAGTGCTAGAGAGAGTAGACAGTACAATGAGCAGTTCTTC.

The sample holds many counts of this clonotype. The V call is TRBV7-6, the J call TRBJ2-1, with D perhaps being TRBD1 or TRBD2 (6 bases each). Trimming took 5 bases from V and 7 from J, leaving 18 bases between them. This CDR3 comprises 15 residues. CDR1 is SGHVS, CDR2 FNYEAQ, per germline. The CDR3, as DNA: TGTGCCAGCAGCCCCTTCGGAGGGGGGAGGAATGAGCAGTTCTTC. As protein: CASSPFGGGRNEQFF.

This clonotype was found many times. This rearrangement joins TRBV27 to TRBJ1-2, with D unclear. Per the germline V gene, CDR1 is MNHEY and CDR2 is SMNVEV (reference sequence). The V end was cut by 5 bases, the J end by 2 bases, with 12 bases between. The CDR3 is made up of 14 amino acids. DNA for the CDR3: TGTGCCAGCAGTCCTTCGGAGTGGAACTATGGCTACACCTTC. Translation gives CASSPSEWNYGYTF.

The sample holds a few counts of this clonotype. The rearrangement uses TRBV3-1 and TRBJ2-2; no firm D call. Trimming cost V 3 bases and J 1 base, with 6 bases left between them. The CDR3 has 14 amino acids. The germline gives CDR1 LGHDT, CDR2 YNNKEL (reference sequence). Here the CDR3 DNA reads TGTGCCAGCAGCCAGGCCTGGAACACCGGGGAGCTGTTTTTT. Protein sequence: CASSQAWNTGELFF. The full variable domain, completed using reference TRBV3-1 and TRBJ2-2, is DTAVSQTPKYLVTQMGNDKSIKCEQNLGHDTMYWYKQDSKKFLKIMFSYNNKELIINETVPNRFSPKSPDKAHLNLHINSLELGDSAVYFCASSQAWNTGELFFGEGSRLTVL.

In its sample, this clonotype was seen many times. The CDR3 loop reads CASYRSAGAFNEQFF. The CDR3 DNA is TGTGCCAGCTACCGCTCAGCGGGAGCATTTAATGAGCAGTTCTTC. The chain uses TRBV6-5 and TRBJ2-1; 8 bases match TRBD2. The CDR3 contains 15 residues. In germline, CDR1 is MNHEY, CDR2 SVGAGI. The V gene end was trimmed by 8 bases and the J gene end by 7 bases; junction bases not matched to a gene: 13.

The gene calls are TRBV4-1 and TRBJ2-5; D gene unclear. Germline CDR1 MGHRA, CDR2 YSYEKL. The CDR3 length is 14 residues. V gave up 2 bases and J gave up 1 base, with 8 bases separating them. CDR3 sequence reads: CASSQLITQETQYF. CDR3 DNA sequence: TGCGCCAGCAGCCAATTGATCACCCAAGAGACCCAGTACTTC.

About this clonotype itself: A read error may be the cause here, since a much bigger clone is one base away. The rearrangement links TRBV28 to TRBJ2-1, with D perhaps matching TRBD1 or TRBD2 (5 bases each). The CDR3 sequence is 14 residues long. Germline values: CDR1 MDHEN, CDR2 SYDVKM. The CDR3 DNA reads as TGTGCCATCTTACAGAGGGGTTCCTACAATGAGCGGTTCTTC. As protein: CAILQRGSYNERFF.

This clonotype was observed many times. This rearrangement joins TRBV5-1 to TRBJ1-4; 7 bases line up with TRBD1. The CDR3 contains 15 residues. Germline CDR1 SGHRS, CDR2 YFSETQ. The V gene end was trimmed by 3 bases and the J gene end by 2 bases; junction bases not matched to a gene: 4. CDR3 loop: CASSSLTGTNEKLFF. The CDR3 DNA reads as TGCGCCAGCAGCTCCTTGACAGGGACTAATGAAAAACTGTTTTTT.

Ten or more counts support this clonotype. The chain is built from TRBV7-8 and TRBJ2-7, with TRBD2 matching over 8 bases. The CDR3 is 17 residues long. Trimming took 4 bases from V and 0 from J; bases not matched to a gene: 11. Germline-derived CDR1 and CDR2 are SGHVS and FQNEAQ. The CDR3 is CASSYGRGEPFSYEQYF. The CDR3 DNA is TGTGCCAGCAGCTACGGGCGGGGGGAACCCTTCTCCTACGAGCAGTACTTC.

This clonotype showed up many times. The chain carries TRBV18 and TRBJ2-2; 8 nucleotides match TRBD2. The CDR3 loop spans 16 amino acids. The V segment lost 3 bases and the J segment 0 bases; nucleotides outside the gene matches: 3. Per germline, CDR1 KGHSH and CDR2 LQKENI. CDR3 region: CASSPDGGANTGELFF. CDR3 DNA: TGTGCCAGCTCACCGGACGGGGGGGCGAACACCGGGGAGCTGTTTTTT. Combining the CDR3 with reference TRBV18 and TRBJ2-2 gives the whole variable domain NAGVMQNPRHLVRRRGQEARLRCSPMKGHSHVYWYRQLPEEGLKFMVYLQKENIIDESGMPKERFSAEFPKEGPSILRIQQVVRGDSAAYFCASSPDGGANTGELFFGEGSRLTVL.

This clonotype was seen ten or more times. The genes are TRBV5-1 and TRBJ1-2; 9 bases agree with TRBD1. The length of the CDR3 is 14 residues. V lost 4 bases, J lost 5 bases, and 6 bases stayed unmatched. The germline V gene encodes CDR1 SGHRS and CDR2 YFSETQ. Written as DNA, the CDR3 is TGCGCCAGCAGCGTTACCGGGACAGGGTATGGCTACACCTTC. Its protein product is CASSVTGTGYGYTF.

This clonotype was seen repeatedly, ten times or more. The chain has TRBV6-1 and TRBJ1-3; D ambiguous. V dropped 2 bases and J dropped 13 bases, with 18 bases sitting between them. The length of the CDR3 is 14 residues. Per the germline V gene, CDR1 is MNHNS and CDR2 is SASEGT. CDR3 in amino acids: CASSENFLRGPIYF. CDR3 nucleotide sequence: TGTGCCAGCAGTGAAAACTTCCTCCGGGGTCCGATATATTTT.

This clonotype appeared many times. The gene calls are TRBV7-8 and TRBJ1-2; unclear D gene. Germline V gene data show CDR1 as SGHVS and CDR2 as FQNEAQ. Trimming took 5 bases from V and 5 from J, leaving 15 bases between them. The CDR3 spans 14 residues. Written as DNA, the CDR3 is TGTGCCAGCAGCCCCCGTGTCAGTTTGTATGGCTACACCTTC. It translates to CASSPRVSLYGYTF.

A word on this clonotype: With a much larger clone just one base away, this may be a read error. J is TRBJ2-1 and V is TRBV7-8, with D possibly being TRBD1 or TRBD2 (5 bases each). The CDR3 is 15 residues long. The V and J ends lost 0 bases and 5 bases respectively, with 11 bases between them. The germline gives CDR1 SGHVS, CDR2 FQNEAQ. This CDR3 reads CASSLAWGSDNEQFF. The CDR3 coding sequence is TGTGCCAGCAGCTTAGCATGGGGGTCGGACAATGAGCAGTTCTTC.

This clonotype has ten or more counts. This sequence joins TRBV7-6 and TRBJ1-5, with D tentatively TRBD1 (5 bases). The germline V gene encodes CDR1 SGHVS and CDR2 FNYEAQ. The CDR3 is 15 amino acids. Deletions cut 4 bases from V and 6 bases from J, with 16 bases between. CDR3 DNA: TGTGCCAGCAGCTCCTCGACAGCTTTGGGTCAGCCCCAGCATTTT. Protein sequence: CASSSSTALGQPQHF.

This clonotype was observed many times. J is TRBJ1-4 and V is TRBV20-1; D is uncertain. V dropped 0 bases and J dropped 8 bases, with 1 base sitting between them. This CDR3 spans 10 amino acids. The V gene's germline CDR1 is DFQATT and CDR2 SNEGSKA (reference sequence). CDR3 DNA: TGCAGTGCTAGAGAGGAAAAACTGTTTTTT. This translates into CSAREEKLFF.

This clonotype has ten or more counts. The genes are TRBV4-1 and TRBJ2-3; either TRBD1 or TRBD2 may fit D (5 bases each). From germline, CDR1 is MGHRA and CDR2 YSYEKL. The CDR3 consists of 14 residues. V lost 0 bases to trimming and J lost 6 bases, with 10 bases between them. CDR3 nucleotide sequence: TGCGCCAGCAGCCAAGAGATGGGGGTCGATACGCAGTATTTT. Protein product: CASSQEMGVDTQYF.

In its sample, this clonotype was seen many times. This sequence joins TRBV28 and TRBJ2-3; TRBD2 aligns across 10 bases. The V gene end was trimmed by 3 bases and the J gene end by 1 base; junction bases not matched to a gene: 7. Per the germline V gene, CDR1 is MDHEN and CDR2 is SYDVKM. CDR3 length: 17 residues. Written as DNA, the CDR3 is TGTGCCAGCAGTTTTACCCGCCTAGCGGGAGGCACAGATACGCAGTATTTT. It yields the protein CASSFTRLAGGTDTQYF.

This clonotype was counted at least ten times. The rearrangement uses TRBV3-1 and TRBJ2-7; 9 bases line up with TRBD1. V was pared by 5 bases and J by 10 bases, with 9 bases of the junction left unmatched. This CDR3 is 13 amino acids long. Germline V gives CDR1 LGHDT, CDR2 YNNKEL (reference sequence). The CDR3, as DNA: TGTGCCAGCAGCGGAAGGGACAGGGTCGTTCAGTACTTC. Its translation: CASSGRDRVVQYF.

This clonotype was seen many times. The chain recombines TRBV25-1 with TRBJ2-3; 10 nucleotides agree with TRBD2. The germline V gene encodes CDR1 MGHDK and CDR2 SYGVNS. The CDR3 has 18 amino acids. V dropped 2 bases and J dropped 2; count of bases not matched to a gene: 10. The CDR3 DNA reads as TGTGCCAGCAGTGAAGGTTTGAGCGGGAGGGCCACCACAGATACGCAGTATTTT. The encoded protein is CASSEGLSGRATTDTQYF.

The sample holds many counts of this clonotype. The V and J genes are TRBV27 and TRBJ1-1; 8 nucleotides agree with TRBD1. The CDR3 is 14 amino acids. V lost 5 bases and J lost 1; bases outside the gene matches: 3. Germline V gives CDR1 MNHEY, CDR2 SMNVEV (reference sequence). In DNA form, the CDR3 reads TGTGCCAGCAGTATGGGACAGGCGAACACTGAAGCTTTCTTT. Its translation is CASSMGQANTEAFF.

This clonotype was observed many times. This CDR3 reads CASSQYLAGVIVDTQYF. CDR3 nucleotide sequence: TGTGCCAGCAGCCAGTACCTAGCGGGAGTTATAGTAGATACGCAGTATTTT. The chain has TRBV7-6 and TRBJ2-3; 10 bases agree with TRBD2. Germline V gives CDR1 SGHVS, CDR2 FNYEAQ. The CDR3 spans 17 residues. V trimming: 5 bases; J trimming: 5 bases; junction bases outside the gene matches: 13.

This clonotype was recorded many times. The chain combines TRBV30 with TRBJ2-1; 7 nucleotides agree with TRBD2. The germline CDR1 and CDR2 sequences are GTSNPN and SVGIG (reference sequence). The ends lost 0 bases at V and 6 bases at J; junction bases unmatched: 5. The CDR3 spans 14 residues. The DNA of the CDR3 is TGTGCCTGGAGTGTACTGGGGGGGGGCAATGAGCAGTTCTTC. Encoded protein: CAWSVLGGGNEQFF.

This clonotype was observed many times. CDR3 amino acids: CASSVEMGDLSEQFF. For the CDR3, the DNA is TGTGCCAGCAGCGTAGAGATGGGGGACTTGAGTGAGCAGTTCTTC. The chain recombines TRBV9 with TRBJ2-1; tentative D call: TRBD2 (6 bases). The CDR3 has 15 residues. V lost 0 bases, J lost 9 bases, and 16 bases lay in between. Looked up from germline, CDR1 is SGDLS and CDR2 is YYNGEE.

This clonotype was recorded many times. This chain joins TRBV21-1 and TRBJ2-7. TRBV21-1 is a pseudogene. The length of the CDR3 is 12 residues. CDR3: CASSKWAYEQYF. CDR3 DNA: TGTGCCAGCAGCAAATGGGCTTACGAGCAGTACTTC.

This clonotype was counted at least ten times. This chain uses TRBV12-3 or TRBV12-4 with TRBJ1-4; D ambiguous. This CDR3 has 14 amino acids. The ends were cut back, 6 bases at V and 0 bases at J, with 8 bases in the middle. The CDR3 reads CASRREATNEKLFF. CDR3 coding DNA: TGTGCCAGCAGACGGGAGGCAACTAATGAAAAACTGTTTTTT.

This clonotype has ten or more counts. This chain uses TRBV12-3 or TRBV12-4 with TRBJ2-7; 11 bases match TRBD1. The CDR3 runs to 14 residues. The V and J ends lost 3 bases and 7 bases, in that order; junction bases with no gene match: 5. Here the CDR3 DNA reads TGTGCCAGCAGTTTTTGGGACAGGGGGGAAGAGCAGTACTTC. Its protein product is CASSFWDRGEEQYF.

This clonotype was found many times. The chain carries TRBV20-1 and TRBJ1-2; D may be TRBD1 (6 bases). The germline V and J ends were trimmed by 6 bases and 3 bases, with 20 bases remaining between them. Germline V lookup: CDR1 DFQATT, CDR2 SNEGSKA (reference sequence). The CDR3 contains 15 residues. CDR3: CSAITPGELYYGYTF. The CDR3 DNA follows: TGCAGTGCGATTACCCCAGGGGAGCTTTACTATGGCTACACCTTC.